This T cell receptor (beta chain) was observed in a study of blood T cell repertoires in COVID-19. Background on the study: Samples representing acute and convalescent COVID-19 were sourced from the United States, Italy and Spain. The cDNA or gDNA used as material had been derived from T cells, B-cell-depleted T cells, or PBMCs.

As originally analysed: For nucleated cells, counts were estimated from reference gene primer amplification. TCRdb keeps only in-frame clones here, not all; method: immunoSEQ multiplex PCR. Clone size and the V and J calls come from that table; the DNA yielded D and trimming. The sample has 100,000 to 150,000 clones, around 82% seen once. Germline lookup yields CDR1 SGHTA and CDR2 FQGTGA. The CDR3 spans 14 residues. V was shortened by 2 bases and J by 2 bases, with 8 bases between the two germline ends. V is TRBV7-3 and J is TRBJ2-3; perhaps TRBD2 as D (6 bases). Sequenced: peripheral blood. The TCR sequence derives from a woman younger than 45 who had recovered from COVID-19. The CDR3 coding sequence is TGTGCCAGCAGCTTAGCGGGGAACACAGATACGCAGTATTTT. Amino acids: CASSLAGNTDTQYF.